A single sample is the source of the 29 T cell receptor beta chains below, sequenced in a study of blood T cell repertoires in COVID-19. TCRdb keeps only in-frame clones here, not all; method: immunoSEQ multiplex PCR. Of nearly 350,000 clones in the sample, about nine tenths are singletons; the top ten hold around 6.6%. The sequenced sample consisted of peripheral blood. The source is a woman between 65 and 79 years old with COVID-19, enrolled during active disease.

J is TRBJ2-2 and V is TRBV3-1 (or the pseudogene TRBV3-2), with 8 bases fitting TRBD1. This CDR3 contains 19 residues. CDR1 is LGHDT and CDR2 is YNNKEL in the germline V gene (reference sequence). Trimming at V came to 0 bases and at J to 4 bases, leaving 13 bases not matched to a gene. CDR3 region: CASSQDLRGPGGFTGELFF. DNA of the CDR3: TGTGCCAGCAGCCAAGATCTGAGAGGGCCAGGGGGCTTCACCGGGGAGCTGTTTTTT.

V is TRBV5-1 and J is TRBJ2-1, with 9 bases that match TRBD1. This CDR3 is built from 13 residues. The germline V gene encodes CDR1 SGHRS and CDR2 YFSETQ. V was pared by 4 bases and J by 7 bases, with 3 bases of the junction left unmatched. This CDR3 is CASSTGQGNEQFF. The CDR3 nucleotides are TGCGCCAGCAGCACGGGACAGGGTAATGAGCAGTTCTTC.

A few counts support this clone. The V call is TRBV2, the J call TRBJ1-1; D ambiguous. The CDR3 length is 13 residues. Germline V gene lookup returns CDR1 SNHLY and CDR2 FYNNEI. Trimming took 6 bases from V and 0 from J, leaving 8 bases between them. The CDR3 bases are TGTGCCAGCAGAAATGTCATGAACACTGAAGCTTTCTTT. Its translation is CASRNVMNTEAFF.

The chain recombines TRBV28 with TRBJ1-5; D possibly corresponds to TRBD1 (6 bases). With 6 bases removed from V and 4 bases from J, the gap between germline ends came to 16 bases. CDR1 is MDHEN and CDR2 is SYDVKM in the germline V gene. CDR3 size: 15 residues. CDR3 sequence reads: CASRPSGTNNQPQHF. CDR3 bases: TGTGCCAGCAGACCCAGCGGGACAAATAATCAGCCCCAGCATTTT.

The chain carries TRBV4-1 and TRBJ2-7, with 7 bases identical to TRBD1. With V trimmed by 1 base and J by 1 base, 7 bases remained unmatched. This CDR3 comprises 16 residues. Germline V gene lookup returns CDR1 MGHRA and CDR2 YSYEKL. The CDR3 DNA follows: TGCGCCAGCAGCCAAGGAAGGGGCAGGGGGTCCTACGAGCAGTACTTC. Its translation: CASSQGRGRGSYEQYF.

J is TRBJ1-5 and V is TRBV7-9; 8 nucleotides match TRBD1. V was pared by 4 bases and J by 3 bases, with 5 bases of the junction left unmatched. The CDR3 totals 15 residues. Looked up from germline, CDR1 is SEHNR and CDR2 is FQNEAQ (reference sequence). The CDR3: CASSSDRGNNQPQHF. Written as DNA, the CDR3 is TGTGCCAGCAGCTCCGACAGGGGAAACAATCAGCCCCAGCATTTT.

This clone was observed a single time. The chain is built from TRBV9 and TRBJ1-1; 12 nucleotides match TRBD1. Germline values: CDR1 SGDLS, CDR2 YYNGEE. With V trimmed by 3 bases and J by 5 bases, 8 bases remained unmatched. The CDR3 spans 16 residues. CDR3 region: CASSAAGTGGVTEAFF. CDR3 DNA: TGTGCCAGCAGCGCGGCGGGGACAGGGGGCGTGACTGAAGCTTTCTTT.

The genes are TRBV24-1 and TRBJ1-1; D remains ambiguous. Germline CDR1 is KGHDR and CDR2 is SFDVKD. The CDR3 is made up of 13 amino acids. Trimming cost V 9 bases and J 1 base, with 11 bases left between them. CDR3: CATSYPGNTEAFF. In DNA, the CDR3 is TGTGCCACCTCCTATCCAGGGAACACTGAAGCTTTCTTT.

The rearrangement links TRBV30 to TRBJ2-3, with D tentatively TRBD2 (5 bases). CDR3 length equals 17 residues. Germline lookup yields CDR1 GTSNPN and CDR2 SVGIG (reference sequence). V was shortened by 2 bases and J by 0 bases, with 18 bases between the two germline ends. Here the CDR3 reads CAWSRRMISTSTDTQYF. CDR3 in DNA: TGTGCCTGGAGTAGGAGGATGATTTCAACTAGCACAGATACGCAGTATTTT. Looking up the rest from reference TRBV30 and TRBJ2-3 gives the full variable domain: SQTIHQWPATLVQPVGSPLSLECTVEGTSNPNLYWYRQAAGRGLQLLFYSVGIGQISSEVPQNLSASRPQDRQFILSSKKLLLSDSGFYLCAWSRRMISTSTDTQYFGPGTRLTVL.

The chain links TRBV29-1 to TRBJ2-3; 8 bases line up with TRBD2. Per the germline V gene, CDR1 is SQVTM and CDR2 is ANQGSEA. The CDR3 is 15 residues long. With V trimmed by 1 base and J by 2 bases, 5 bases remained unmatched. The CDR3 DNA reads TGCAGCGTTGAAGGGGCAGCGGGGGTCACAGATACGCAGTATTTT. Residues: CSVEGAAGVTDTQYF.

A single count supports this clone. The chain recombines TRBV4-1 with TRBJ2-7, with 8 nucleotides matching TRBD2. This CDR3 contains 19 residues. Per germline, CDR1 MGHRA and CDR2 YSYEKL. Trimming took 3 bases from V and 0 from J; bases not matched to a gene: 16. The CDR3 coding sequence is TGCGCCAGCAGCCAGATAGATATGATTGGCGGGGGGCCCTCCTACGAGCAGTACTTC. Its protein product is CASSQIDMIGGGPSYEQYF.

A single count supports this clone. The chain employs TRBV3-1 (or the pseudogene TRBV3-2) and TRBJ2-1; tentative D call: TRBD1 (6 bases). V was pared by 2 bases and J by 0 bases, with 20 bases between. The CDR3 spans 19 residues. From germline, CDR1 is LGHDT and CDR2 YNNKEL (reference sequence). CDR3 sequence: CASSQTGQWALSSYNEQFF. The CDR3 coding sequence is TGTGCCAGCAGCCAAACCGGACAGTGGGCGCTAAGCTCCTACAATGAGCAGTTCTTC.

The chain is built from TRBV27 and TRBJ2-1; TRBD1 agrees at 10 bases. Unmatched junction bases numbered 8, after V lost 5 bases and J lost 4 bases. The CDR3 runs 16 residues. Germline lookup yields CDR1 MNHEY and CDR2 SMNVEV (reference sequence). The CDR3 coding sequence is TGTGCCAGCAGTCCCATCGGGACAGGGGCATACAATGAGCAGTTCTTC. Translating gives CASSPIGTGAYNEQFF.

The chain joins TRBV6-5 to TRBJ1-2; no reliable D call. Germline assignment: CDR1 MNHEY and CDR2 SVGAGI. The CDR3 is 13 residues long. The V end lost 6 bases, the J end lost 3 bases, and 11 bases lay between the germline ends. The CDR3 bases are TGTGCCAGCAGCCGCAAACGGGACTATGGCTACACCTTC. Its protein product is CASSRKRDYGYTF.

The rearrangement joins TRBV19 to TRBJ2-7; TRBD1 matches 9 bases. The V gene's germline CDR1 is LNHDA and CDR2 SQIVND (reference sequence). CDR3 size: 15 residues. With 4 bases clipped from V and 2 bases from J, the junction kept 6 bases outside the gene matches. Written as DNA, the CDR3 is TGTGCCAGTAGTACCACCGGGACAGGGCCCTACGAGCAGTACTTC. It codes for CASSTTGTGPYEQYF.

The CDR3 coding sequence is TGTGCCAGCAGCCAGGGGCCCCCCACTGAAGCTTTCTTT. This encodes CASSQGPPTEAFF. V is TRBV7-2 and J is TRBJ1-1; a weak D match, TRBD1 (6 bases). Germline values: CDR1 SGHTA, CDR2 FQGNSA. Trimming removed 5 bases at V and 4 bases at J, with 11 bases between. The CDR3 consists of 13 residues.

Notes on this clone: The same CDR3 also results from other DNA sequences found in this sample. This chain connects TRBV11-3 to TRBJ2-3, with TRBD2 matching over 11 bases. Trimming cost V 3 bases and J 6 bases; bases outside gene matches: 8. Germline CDR1 SGHNT, CDR2 YENEEA. The CDR3 has 16 residues. The CDR3 region is CASSFYSGGAADTQYF. CDR3 DNA: TGTGCCAGCAGCTTTTATAGCGGGGGGGCAGCTGATACGCAGTATTTT.

The J gene is TRBJ1-2, the V gene TRBV6-5, with 9 bases aligning to TRBD1. V lost 6 bases and J lost 6; bases outside the gene matches: 8. This CDR3 has 14 amino acids. Per germline, CDR1 MNHEY and CDR2 SVGAGI. The CDR3 protein is CASRPTGGADGYTF. The CDR3 DNA follows: TGTGCCAGCAGACCTACAGGGGGCGCGGATGGCTACACCTTC.

This chain links TRBV5-6 with TRBJ2-1; TRBD2 matches at 15 bases. J gave up 2 bases and V 4 bases, and 4 bases lay outside the gene matches. The length of the CDR3 is 17 residues. The germline gives CDR1 SGHDT, CDR2 YYEEEE. CDR3 amino acids: CASSRTSGGATYNEQFF. The CDR3 DNA reads TGTGCCAGCAGCCGGACTAGCGGGGGGGCTACCTACAATGAGCAGTTCTTC.

This chain connects TRBV5-1 to TRBJ2-6; D uncertain. Germline CDR1 and CDR2: SGHRS and YFSETQ. The CDR3 totals 12 residues. V was shortened by 0 bases and J by 12 bases, with 7 bases between the two germline ends. The CDR3 DNA reads TGCGCCAGCAGCTTGGGGCTAGGCGTCCTGACTTTC. This translates into CASSLGLGVLTF.

The chain employs TRBV6-4 and TRBJ2-1, with a tentative D call TRBD2 (6 bases). The CDR3 consists of 13 residues. Germline V gene lookup returns CDR1 MRHNA and CDR2 SNTAGT. Trimming left V 5 bases short and J 5 bases short, with 10 bases between. The CDR3 region is CASSISSDNEQFF. DNA of the CDR3: TGTGCCAGCAGTATCTCTAGCGACAATGAGCAGTTCTTC.

This clone was found a few times. This chain links TRBV2 with TRBJ2-7; the D gene is possibly TRBD1 (5 bases). The germline CDR1 and CDR2 sequences are SNHLY and FYNNEI. There are 14 residues in the CDR3. V was cut by 7 bases and J by 4 bases, with 17 bases left in between. The CDR3 sequence is CASTRPGWNYEQYF. CDR3 sequence (DNA): TGTGCCAGCACCCGCCCAGGGTGGAATTACGAGCAGTACTTC.

This sequence joins TRBV9 and TRBJ2-7; perhaps TRBD1 as D (5 bases). Germline CDR1 reads SGDLS; CDR2 reads YYNGEE. CDR3 length: 15 residues. Trimming removed 0 bases from V and 2 bases from J, with 12 bases in between. CDR3: CASSVGSVGAYEQYF. The CDR3 DNA reads TGTGCCAGCAGCGTAGGATCTGTAGGGGCCTACGAGCAGTACTTC.

This clone was observed once. The genes are TRBV6-5 and TRBJ2-5; possible D gene TRBD1, 5 bases. V lost 9 bases to trimming and J lost 3 bases, with 17 bases between them. This CDR3 spans 14 amino acids. Germline CDR1 is MNHEY and CDR2 is SVGAGI. The CDR3 coding sequence is TGTGCCAGTCGACAGACTCGCCCCGAAGAGACCCAGTACTTC. Amino acids: CASRQTRPEETQYF.

This clone was detected only a few times. The chain uses TRBV7-9 and TRBJ2-7; possibly TRBD2 for D (5 bases). The CDR3 covers 13 residues. The V and J ends lost 2 bases and 3 bases respectively, with 8 bases between them. Germline CDR1 reads SEHNR; CDR2 reads FQNEAQ (reference sequence). For the CDR3, the DNA is TGTGCCAGCAGCTTATTGGCGGGCTACGAGCAGTACTTC. It yields the protein CASSLLAGYEQYF. The variable domain in full, completed from reference TRBV7-9 and TRBJ2-7, reads DTGVSQNPRHKITKRGQNVTFRCDPISEHNRLYWYRQTLGQGPEFLTYFQNEAQLEKSRLLSDRFSAERPKGSFSTLEIQRTEQGDSAMYLCASSLLAGYEQYFGPGTRLTVT.

This chain joins TRBV5-4 and TRBJ2-3; 7 bases are a match to TRBD2. After removal of 4 bases from V and 2 bases from J, the junction contained 4 bases not matched to a gene. This CDR3 comprises 14 residues. In germline, CDR1 is SGHNT, CDR2 YYREEE (reference sequence). The CDR3 loop reads CASSPGLSTDTQYF. CDR3 nucleotides: TGTGCCAGCAGCCCGGGACTATCCACAGATACGCAGTATTTT.

The CDR3: CASSYWTGGQYRDTQYF. Here the CDR3 DNA reads TGTGCCAGCAGTTACTGGACGGGGGGGCAATATAGAGATACGCAGTATTTT. The gene calls are TRBV6-2 or TRBV6-3 and TRBJ2-3; TRBD2 matches 8 bases. The CDR3 covers 17 residues. V was pared by 1 base and J by 5 bases, with 11 bases of the junction left unmatched. Germline CDR1 MNHEY, CDR2 SVGEGT.

This rearrangement joins TRBV25-1 to TRBJ2-3; D might be TRBD1 (6 bases). V lost 1 base to trimming and J lost 0 bases, with 8 bases between them. Germline V gene data show CDR1 as MGHDK and CDR2 as SYGVNS. The CDR3 is made up of 15 amino acids. CDR3 protein: CASSEWTASTDTQYF. DNA of the CDR3: TGTGCCAGCAGTGAATGGACAGCAAGCACAGATACGCAGTATTTT.

In regard to this clone: This sample includes further DNA sequences coding for the same CDR3. This chain connects TRBV19 to TRBJ1-5, with a weak D call TRBD1 (5 bases). The CDR3 is 12 amino acids. The germline V gene has CDR1 LNHDA and CDR2 SQIVND (reference sequence). Trimming took 6 bases from V and 6 from J, leaving 9 bases between them. The CDR3, as DNA: TGTGCCAGTAGCATCGGGGGTCAGCCCCAGCATTTT. It encodes CASSIGGQPQHF.